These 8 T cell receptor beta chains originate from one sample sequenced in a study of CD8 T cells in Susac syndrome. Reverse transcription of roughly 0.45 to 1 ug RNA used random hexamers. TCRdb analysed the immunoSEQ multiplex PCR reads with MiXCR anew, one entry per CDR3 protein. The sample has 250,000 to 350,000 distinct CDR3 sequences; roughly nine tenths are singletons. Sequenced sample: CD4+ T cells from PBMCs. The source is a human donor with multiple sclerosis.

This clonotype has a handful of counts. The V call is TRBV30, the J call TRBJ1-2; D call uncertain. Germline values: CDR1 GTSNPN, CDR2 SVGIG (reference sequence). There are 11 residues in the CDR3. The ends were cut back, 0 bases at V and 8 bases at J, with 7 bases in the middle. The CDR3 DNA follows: TGTGCCTGGAGTGTCGGGGTCGGCTACACCTTC. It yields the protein CAWSVGVGYTF.

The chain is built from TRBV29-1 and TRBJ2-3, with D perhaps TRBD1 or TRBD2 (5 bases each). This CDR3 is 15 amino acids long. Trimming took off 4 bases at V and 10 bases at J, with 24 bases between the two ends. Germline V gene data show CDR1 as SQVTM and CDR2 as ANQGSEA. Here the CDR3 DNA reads TGCAGCGTTGTGGACCGGGACCCTCAAGCCTTTCCGCAGTATTTT. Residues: CSVVDRDPQAFPQYF.

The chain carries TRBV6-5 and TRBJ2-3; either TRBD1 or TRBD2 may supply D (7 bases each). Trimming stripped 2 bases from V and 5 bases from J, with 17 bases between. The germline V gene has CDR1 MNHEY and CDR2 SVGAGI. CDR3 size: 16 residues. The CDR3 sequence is CASSYGVRGGGDTQYF. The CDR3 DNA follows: TGTGCCAGCAGTTACGGGGTCAGGGGGGGAGGAGATACGCAGTATTTT.

The CDR3 sequence: CASTPKEGLNGYTF. The CDR3 coding sequence is TGTGCCAGCACCCCAAAGGAGGGGCTCAATGGCTACACCTTC. The chain links TRBV21-1 to TRBJ1-2. TRBV21-1 is a listed pseudogene. This CDR3 is built from 14 residues.

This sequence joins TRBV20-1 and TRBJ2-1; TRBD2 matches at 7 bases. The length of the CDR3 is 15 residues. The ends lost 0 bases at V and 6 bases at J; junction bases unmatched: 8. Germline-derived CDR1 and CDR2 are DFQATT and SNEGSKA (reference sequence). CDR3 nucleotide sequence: TGCAGTGCTAGAGAGCCGGGACTATTGGGCAATGAGCAGTTCTTC. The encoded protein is CSAREPGLLGNEQFF.

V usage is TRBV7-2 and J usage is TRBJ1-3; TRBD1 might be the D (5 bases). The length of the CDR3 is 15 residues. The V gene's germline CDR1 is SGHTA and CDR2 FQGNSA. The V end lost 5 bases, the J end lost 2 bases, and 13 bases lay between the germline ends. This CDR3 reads CASSPGQVPGNTIYF. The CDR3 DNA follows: TGTGCCAGCAGCCCTGGACAAGTCCCTGGAAACACCATATATTTT. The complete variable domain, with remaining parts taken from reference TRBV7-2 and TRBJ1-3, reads GAGVSQSPSNKVTEKGKDVELRCDPISGHTALYWYRQSLGQGLEFLIYFQGNSAPDKSGLPSDRFSAERTGGSVSTLTIQRTQQEDSAVYLCASSPGQVPGNTIYFGEGSWLTVV.

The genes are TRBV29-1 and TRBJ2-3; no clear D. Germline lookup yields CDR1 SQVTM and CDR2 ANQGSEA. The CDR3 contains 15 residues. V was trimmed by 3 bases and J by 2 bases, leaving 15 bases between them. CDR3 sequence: CSVEEAWAPTDTQYF. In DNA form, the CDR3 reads TGCAGCGTTGAGGAAGCCTGGGCACCCACAGATACGCAGTATTTT.

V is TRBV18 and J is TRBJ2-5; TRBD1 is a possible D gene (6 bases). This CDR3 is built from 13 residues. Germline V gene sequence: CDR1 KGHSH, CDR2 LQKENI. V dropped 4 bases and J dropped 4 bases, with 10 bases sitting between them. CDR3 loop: CASSLGQRETQYF. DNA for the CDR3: TGTGCCAGCTCACTTGGACAGAGAGAGACCCAGTACTTC.